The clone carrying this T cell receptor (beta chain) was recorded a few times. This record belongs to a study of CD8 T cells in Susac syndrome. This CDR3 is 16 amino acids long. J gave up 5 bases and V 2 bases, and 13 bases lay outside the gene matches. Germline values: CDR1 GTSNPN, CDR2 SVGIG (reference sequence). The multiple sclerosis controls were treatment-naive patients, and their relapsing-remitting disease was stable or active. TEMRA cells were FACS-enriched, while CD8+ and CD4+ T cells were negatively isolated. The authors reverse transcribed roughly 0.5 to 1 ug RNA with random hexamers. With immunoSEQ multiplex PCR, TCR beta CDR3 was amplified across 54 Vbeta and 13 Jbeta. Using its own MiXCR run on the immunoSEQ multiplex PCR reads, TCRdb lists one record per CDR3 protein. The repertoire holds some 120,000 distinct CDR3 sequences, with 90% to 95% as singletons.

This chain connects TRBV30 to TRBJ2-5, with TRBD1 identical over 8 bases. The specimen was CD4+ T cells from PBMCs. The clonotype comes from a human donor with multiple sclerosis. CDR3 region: CAWSLRQGSPQETQYF. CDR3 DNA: TGTGCCTGGAGTCTAAGACAGGGGAGTCCTCAGGAGACCCAGTACTTC.